One sample yielded the 20 T cell receptor beta chains listed below, sequenced in a study of regulatory T cells in long-lasting Graves disease. Time point specified: newly diagnosed GD, antithyroid drugs for less than 3 months. The TCR library was prepared using RNA isolated from PBMCs. Libraries of TCR beta came from iRepertoire HTBI primers plus Arm-PCR of CDR3 regions. MiXCR, run by TCRdb on the multiplex PCR reads, gives a single entry per CDR3 protein. Here the sample spans about 540,000 distinct CDR3 sequences, 13% being singletons. This same sample was also part of a study on T cells in Graves' hyperthyroidism and ophthalmopathy.

The material was peripheral blood mononuclear cells (PBMCs), obtained at new diagnosis, from a patient treated with antithyroid drugs. These receptors came from a man aged 30 to 45 with Graves disease.

There are many counts of this clonotype. J is TRBJ2-1 and V is TRBV15; 9 nucleotides match TRBD2. The CDR3 contains 17 residues. Germline lookup yields CDR1 LNHNV and CDR2 YYDKDF (reference sequence). The V segment lost 5 bases and the J segment 7 bases; nucleotides outside the gene matches: 15. This chain's CDR3 is CATSPLIAGVLKNEQFF. CDR3 nucleotide sequence: TGTGCCACCAGCCCTCTTATAGCGGGAGTTTTAAAGAATGAGCAGTTCTTC.

This clonotype was recorded many times. The CDR3, as DNA: TGCGCCAGCAGCCAACCCGGGACGAGTAACTATGGCTACACCTTC. This encodes CASSQPGTSNYGYTF. This chain connects TRBV4-1 to TRBJ1-2, with D possibly TRBD1 on 5 matching bases. The CDR3 consists of 15 residues. Germline values: CDR1 MGHRA, CDR2 YSYEKL. The V and J ends lost 2 bases and 1 base respectively, with 11 bases between them.

This clonotype came up a few times. The chain couples TRBV5-1 to TRBJ1-4; tentatively, D is TRBD1 (6 bases). The germline V and J ends were trimmed by 0 bases and 10 bases, with 16 bases remaining between them. This CDR3 is built from 15 residues. The germline V gene has CDR1 SGHRS and CDR2 YFSETQ. The CDR3 DNA sequence: TGCGCCAGCAGCTTGGGGACAGCCCGACAAGTAAAACTGTTTTTT. This translates into CASSLGTARQVKLFF.

This clonotype came up many times. The V and J genes are TRBV5-1 and TRBJ1-1; a possible D gene is TRBD1 (6 bases). Trimming cost V 0 bases and J 3 bases, with 12 bases left between them. The CDR3 covers 15 residues. CDR1 SGHRS and CDR2 YFSETQ come from the germline V gene. DNA for the CDR3: TGCGCCAGCAGCTTGGTACAGGGACTACACACTGAAGCTTTCTTT. Its protein is CASSLVQGLHTEAFF.

Regarding this clonotype: Compared with germline, one end of the junction differs, possibly owing to a read error. This chain connects TRBV3-1 to TRBJ2-2, with D tentatively TRBD2 (6 bases). This CDR3 spans 19 amino acids. Germline values: CDR1 LGHDT, CDR2 YNNKEL (reference sequence). CDR3 sequence: CASSQDIRRRGSTTGELFF. As DNA, the CDR3 is TGTGCCAGTAGCCAAGATATCCGCCGGCGGGGCTCCACCACCGGGGAGCTGTTTTTT.

This clonotype has at least ten counts. CDR3 DNA sequence: TGTGCCAGCAGAGAGGGCGGGACCTACGAGCAGTACTTC. Its translation: CASREGGTYEQYF. The chain uses TRBV7-9 and TRBJ2-7; a weak D match, TRBD2 (6 bases). Germline V lookup: CDR1 SEHNR, CDR2 FQNEAQ (reference sequence). Trimming took off 6 bases at V and 2 bases at J, with 11 bases between the two ends. The CDR3 is made up of 13 amino acids.

This clonotype was seen at least ten times. V is TRBV27 and J is TRBJ2-1; D might be TRBD2 (5 bases). The V gene's germline CDR1 is MNHEY and CDR2 SMNVEV (reference sequence). Trimming removed 2 bases at V and 10 bases at J, with 18 bases between. The CDR3 has 15 residues. The CDR3 sequence: CASSLVSATTQEQFF. The CDR3, as DNA: TGTGCCAGCAGTTTAGTTAGCGCCACCACCCAGGAGCAGTTCTTC.

This clonotype has at least ten counts. The CDR3 DNA is TGTGCCAGCAAGGGCTCTGACAGGGAGCCCCTCCACTTT. Its translation is CASKGSDREPLHF. J is TRBJ1-6 and V is TRBV2; 7 bases line up with TRBD1. CDR1 is SNHLY, CDR2 FYNNEI, per germline. Losses at the gene ends were 7 bases for V and 13 bases for J; bases not matched to a gene: 10. The CDR3 spans 13 residues.

This clonotype was seen many times. The rearrangement links TRBV6-5 to TRBJ2-7, with 7 bases identical to TRBD2. The trim removed 0 bases at V and 3 bases at J, leaving 5 bases unmatched. The CDR3 has 15 residues. The germline gives CDR1 MNHEY, CDR2 SVGAGI. Written as DNA, the CDR3 is TGTGCCAGCAGTTACTCCAGGGAGGGCCTCTACGAGCAGTACTTC. This gives the protein CASSYSREGLYEQYF.

This clonotype was observed a handful of times. The chain is built from TRBV30 and TRBJ2-7; possibly TRBD1 or TRBD2 for D (6 bases each). Germline V gene lookup returns CDR1 GTSNPN and CDR2 SVGIG (reference sequence). V dropped 4 bases and J dropped 1 base, with 20 bases sitting between them. There are 16 residues in the CDR3. CDR3 sequence (DNA): TGTGCCTGGAAACCCGGGTTTTGGGGGGCTTCCTACGAGCAGTACTTC. Residues: CAWKPGFWGASYEQYF.

The table lists this clonotype with many counts. This rearrangement joins TRBV12-3 or TRBV12-4 to TRBJ2-7, with D unresolved. The CDR3 totals 13 residues. Trimming shortened V by 6 bases and J by 2 bases, and 11 bases separated the two germline ends. CDR3 protein: CASRATVPYEQYF. DNA for the CDR3: TGTGCCAGCAGGGCAACAGTGCCCTACGAGCAGTACTTC.

The chain uses TRBV19 and TRBJ1-1; tentatively, D is TRBD1 (5 bases). Germline CDR1 LNHDA, CDR2 SQIVND (reference sequence). There are 14 residues in the CDR3. The ends were cut back, 5 bases at V and 1 base at J, with 11 bases in the middle. The CDR3 reads CASSVGRQNTEAFF. Written as DNA, the CDR3 is TGTGCCAGTAGTGTGGGACGGCAGAACACTGAAGCTTTCTTT. The complete variable domain, with remaining parts taken from reference TRBV19 and TRBJ1-1, reads DGGITQSPKYLFRKEGQNVTLSCEQNLNHDAMYWYRQDPGQGLRLIYYSQIVNDFQKGDIAEGYSVSREKKESFPLTVTSAQKNPTAFYLCASSVGRQNTEAFFGQGTRLTVV.

The table lists this clonotype with many counts. V usage is TRBV12-3 or TRBV12-4 and J usage is TRBJ2-2; TRBD2 might be the D (5 bases). This CDR3 has 17 residues. V was pared by 5 bases and J by 0 bases, with 16 bases between. This CDR3 is CASSPGMDLANTGELFF. The CDR3 nucleotides read TGTGCCAGCAGTCCAGGAATGGACTTAGCGAACACCGGGGAGCTGTTTTTT.

The chain employs TRBV6-5 and TRBJ2-2; 10 positions agree with TRBD2. The germline V gene encodes CDR1 MNHEY and CDR2 SVGAGI. Trimming took 2 bases from V and 5 from J; bases not matched to a gene: 8. The CDR3 loop spans 17 amino acids. For the CDR3, the DNA is TGTGCCAGCAGTTACAAAATGGTAGCGGGAGGAACCGGGGAGCTGTTTTTT. This sequence encodes CASSYKMVAGGTGELFF.

This clonotype has just a few counts. The V and J genes are TRBV19 and TRBJ2-5; maybe TRBD1 (5 bases). The V end lost 0 bases, the J end lost 5 bases, and 7 bases lay between the germline ends. The germline V gene has CDR1 LNHDA and CDR2 SQIVND (reference sequence). CDR3 length: 13 amino acids. The CDR3 sequence: CASSIDRVETQYF. CDR3 DNA: TGTGCCAGTAGTATAGACAGGGTGGAGACCCAGTACTTC.

This clonotype was found many times. The chain uses TRBV30 and TRBJ2-7, with TRBD2 matching 7 bases. Germline CDR1 GTSNPN, CDR2 SVGIG (reference sequence). The CDR3 totals 13 residues. Germline trimming cut 1 base from V and 5 bases from J; bases unmatched to any gene: 5. CDR3 sequence reads: CAWSGGRAHEQYF. Here the CDR3 DNA reads TGTGCCTGGAGTGGTGGGAGGGCACACGAGCAGTACTTC.

This clonotype has a count of ten or more. This sequence joins TRBV2 and TRBJ2-2; a weak D match, TRBD2 (5 bases). Germline assignment: CDR1 SNHLY and CDR2 FYNNEI. This CDR3 contains 15 residues. Between the trimmed V and J ends, which lost 4 bases and 3 bases, there was a span of 12 bases. DNA of the CDR3: TGTGCCAGCAGTGTCCCAGGAGGCGACACCGGGGAGCTGTTTTTT. The encoded protein is CASSVPGGDTGELFF.

The V and J genes are TRBV29-1 and TRBJ2-7, with D unclear. Per germline, CDR1 SQVTM and CDR2 ANQGSEA. The V and J ends lost 4 bases and 0 bases respectively, with 7 bases between them. CDR3 length: 12 residues. This chain's CDR3 is CSVATSSYEQYF. The CDR3 DNA is TGCAGCGTTGCGACATCCTCCTACGAGCAGTACTTC.

This clonotype has ten or more counts. The chain is built from TRBV30 and TRBJ1-2; 8 nucleotides match TRBD1. The junction had 12 bases not matched to a gene; V was cut back by 7 bases and J by 8 bases. The CDR3 covers 13 residues. CDR1 and CDR2 (germline): GTSNPN, SVGIG (reference sequence). CDR3 sequence: CASTTGAVGGYTF. The CDR3 DNA reads as TGTGCCTCTACGACAGGGGCCGTCGGAGGCTACACCTTC. The whole variable domain, remainder taken from reference TRBV30 and TRBJ1-2, is SQTIHQWPATLVQPVGSPLSLECTVEGTSNPNLYWYRQAAGRGLQLLFYSVGIGQISSEVPQNLSASRPQDRQFILSSKKLLLSDSGFYLCASTTGAVGGYTFGSGTRLTVV.

This clonotype was seen a handful of times. The chain is built from TRBV6-1 and TRBJ1-6; a possible D gene is TRBD1 (5 bases). Germline CDR1 and CDR2: MNHNS and SASEGT. The CDR3 is 16 amino acids. The V end was cut by 2 bases, the J end by 9 bases, with 17 bases between. The CDR3 region has the DNA TGTGCCAGCAGTGAAAGCAGGACAACCTGGGGTTCACCCCTCCACTTT. Protein product: CASSESRTTWGSPLHF.